These T cell receptor beta chains were read from a single sample in a study of T cell responses to AZD1222 COVID-19 vaccine. Clones were sequenced by immunoSEQ multiplex PCR, and TCRdb holds only the in-frame ones, with some missing. The table lists nearly 200,000 clones, about 94% of them singletons. Sequencing was performed on peripheral blood, taken 28 days after the second AZD1222 dose. All receptors come from an adult who received the AZD1222 COVID-19 vaccine. The CDR3 runs from the conserved cysteine through the conserved F or W. Each record gives: J gene, D gene, clone size, V gene, CDR3 protein, CDR3 DNA. A D gene is named only where the DNA matches it firmly. The size field is filled for only some rows; it gives once, few, many or a size class.

J gene: TRBJ1-1
D gene: -
clone size: once
V gene: TRBV2
CDR3 protein: CASSTEAFF
CDR3 DNA: TGTGCCAGCAGCACTGAAGCTTTCTTT

J gene: TRBJ2-5
D gene: TRBD2
clone size: -
V gene: TRBV5-4
CDR3 protein: CASSSTTSGGRETQYF
CDR3 DNA: TGTGCCAGCAGCTCCACCACTAGCGGGGGGCGAGAGACCCAGTACTTC

J gene: TRBJ2-2
D gene: -
clone size: -
V gene: TRBV7-3
CDR3 protein: CASSLNGGELFF
CDR3 DNA: TGTGCCAGCAGCTTAAACGGCGGGGAGCTGTTTTTT

J gene: TRBJ2-7
D gene: -
clone size: -
V gene: TRBV6-5
CDR3 protein: CASSYSPGEQYF
CDR3 DNA: TGTGCCAGCAGTTACTCCCCCGGCGAGCAGTACTTC

J gene: TRBJ2-5
D gene: -
clone size: -
V gene: TRBV19
CDR3 protein: CASSRAPGLQETQYF
CDR3 DNA: TGTGCCAGTAGTCGGGCGCCAGGCCTCCAAGAGACCCAGTACTTC

J gene: TRBJ2-3
D gene: TRBD1
clone size: -
V gene: TRBV27
CDR3 protein: CASSFAWTGALLDTQYF
CDR3 DNA: TGTGCCAGCAGTTTTGCGTGGACAGGGGCCCTACTAGATACGCAGTATTTT

J gene: TRBJ1-1
D gene: -
clone size: -
V gene: TRBV19
CDR3 protein: CASTAGMNTEAFF
CDR3 DNA: TGTGCCAGTACGGCGGGGATGAACACTGAAGCTTTCTTT

J gene: TRBJ1-2
D gene: -
clone size: once
V gene: TRBV7-9
CDR3 protein: CASSLNPGRTHRVNGYTF
CDR3 DNA: TGTGCCAGCAGCTTAAACCCAGGACGGACCCATAGGGTAAATGGCTACACCTTC

J gene: TRBJ1-3
D gene: -
clone size: -
V gene: TRBV5-5
CDR3 protein: CASSFGSSGNTIYF
CDR3 DNA: TGTGCCAGCAGCTTCGGGAGCTCTGGAAACACCATATATTTT

J gene: TRBJ1-6
D gene: -
clone size: -
V gene: TRBV4-3
CDR3 protein: CASSQDIPQGSNSPLHF
CDR3 DNA: TGCGCCAGCAGCCAAGATATCCCCCAGGGATCGAATTCACCCCTCCACTTT

J gene: TRBJ2-7
D gene: TRBD2
clone size: -
V gene: TRBV18
CDR3 protein: CASSPLGLPPYEQYF
CDR3 DNA: TGTGCCAGCTCACCACTGGGACTACCTCCCTACGAGCAGTACTTC

J gene: TRBJ2-1
D gene: TRBD1
clone size: -
V gene: TRBV27
CDR3 protein: CASSETGGSWNEQFF
CDR3 DNA: TGTGCCAGCAGCGAGACAGGGGGAAGTTGGAATGAGCAGTTCTTC

J gene: TRBJ2-5
D gene: -
clone size: -
V gene: TRBV3-1/TRBV3-2
CDR3 protein: CASSQDRRTQYF
CDR3 DNA: TGTGCCAGCAGCCAAGATCGCCGGACCCAGTACTTC

J gene: TRBJ1-2
D gene: -
clone size: -
V gene: TRBV24-1
CDR3 protein: CATSDKNRVYGYTF
CDR3 DNA: TGTGCCACCAGTGACAAAAACAGGGTCTATGGCTACACCTTC

J gene: TRBJ2-7
D gene: -
clone size: -
V gene: TRBV19
CDR3 protein: CASSMWRTSYEQYF
CDR3 DNA: TGTGCCAGTAGTATGTGGAGAACCTCCTACGAGCAGTACTTC

J gene: TRBJ2-3
D gene: TRBD2
clone size: -
V gene: TRBV9
CDR3 protein: CASSVLAGGVDTQYF
CDR3 DNA: TGTGCCAGCAGCGTACTAGCGGGGGGGGTAGATACGCAGTATTTT

J gene: TRBJ1-6
D gene: -
clone size: -
V gene: TRBV5-8
CDR3 protein: CASSLEVNSPLHF
CDR3 DNA: TGTGCCAGCAGCTTGGAGGTTAATTCACCCCTCCACTTT

J gene: TRBJ2-1
D gene: -
clone size: -
V gene: TRBV21-1
CDR3 protein: CASRYGTEGCEQFF
CDR3 DNA: TGTGCCAGCAGATATGGGACGGAGGGGTGTGAGCAGTTCTTC

J gene: TRBJ2-4
D gene: -
clone size: -
V gene: TRBV7-9
CDR3 protein: CASSPAGVAKNIQYF
CDR3 DNA: TGTGCCAGCAGTCCCGCAGGGGTAGCCAAAAACATTCAGTACTTC

J gene: TRBJ1-2
D gene: -
clone size: -
V gene: TRBV4-1
CDR3 protein: CASSQEPGLESGYTF
CDR3 DNA: TGCGCCAGCAGCCAAGAGCCGGGGCTCGAATCAGGCTACACCTTC

J gene: TRBJ2-7
D gene: -
clone size: -
V gene: TRBV3-1/TRBV3-2
CDR3 protein: CASSQASGDYEQYF
CDR3 DNA: TGTGCCAGCAGCCAAGCCTCGGGGGACTACGAGCAGTACTTC

J gene: TRBJ2-7
D gene: TRBD2
clone size: -
V gene: TRBV7-3
CDR3 protein: CASSLRAGGNYEQYF
CDR3 DNA: TGTGCCAGCAGCCTCCGGGCCGGGGGGAACTACGAGCAGTACTTC

J gene: TRBJ2-3
D gene: TRBD1
clone size: once
V gene: TRBV13
CDR3 protein: CASRSTGGLSPGSTDTQYF
CDR3 DNA: TGTGCCAGCAGATCCACAGGGGGCTTATCGCCTGGGAGCACAGATACGCAGTATTTT

J gene: TRBJ2-5
D gene: -
clone size: -
V gene: TRBV6-5
CDR3 protein: CASAPRATQETQYF
CDR3 DNA: TGTGCCAGCGCCCCCAGGGCGACCCAAGAGACCCAGTACTTC

J gene: TRBJ2-7
D gene: TRBD2
clone size: -
V gene: TRBV7-9
CDR3 protein: CASSGPGTSTYEQYF
CDR3 DNA: TGTGCCAGTAGCGGTCCCGGGACTAGCACCTACGAGCAGTACTTC

J gene: TRBJ2-4
D gene: -
clone size: -
V gene: TRBV19
CDR3 protein: CASSIESDVQYF
CDR3 DNA: TGTGCCAGTAGTATCGAATCGGACGTCCAGTACTTC

J gene: TRBJ2-1
D gene: -
clone size: -
V gene: TRBV7-9
CDR3 protein: CASSFGEQFF
CDR3 DNA: TGTGCCAGCAGCTTCGGTGAGCAGTTCTTC

J gene: TRBJ1-2
D gene: -
clone size: -
V gene: TRBV19
CDR3 protein: CASSIQGPYGYTF
CDR3 DNA: TGTGCCAGTAGTATACAAGGGCCTTATGGCTACACCTTC

J gene: TRBJ1-5
D gene: -
clone size: -
V gene: TRBV6-1
CDR3 protein: CASSEQSNQPQHF
CDR3 DNA: TGTGCCAGCAGTGAACAGAGCAATCAGCCCCAGCATTTT

J gene: TRBJ2-5
D gene: -
clone size: -
V gene: TRBV4-1
CDR3 protein: CASSQGVGKETQYF
CDR3 DNA: TGCGCCAGCAGCCAAGGGGTCGGTAAAGAGACCCAGTACTTC

J gene: TRBJ2-4
D gene: -
clone size: -
V gene: TRBV4-1
CDR3 protein: CASSLGLAKNIQYF
CDR3 DNA: TGCGCCAGCAGCCTGGGACTAGCCAAAAACATTCAGTACTTC

J gene: TRBJ2-2
D gene: -
clone size: -
V gene: TRBV24-1
CDR3 protein: CATSDPTTGNTGELFF
CDR3 DNA: TGTGCCACCAGTGACCCCACGACAGGGAACACCGGGGAGCTGTTTTTT

J gene: TRBJ2-7
D gene: -
clone size: once
V gene: TRBV5-4
CDR3 protein: CASSPDLLGGYEQYF
CDR3 DNA: TGTGCCAGCAGCCCGGATTTGCTTGGAGGGTACGAGCAGTACTTC

J gene: TRBJ1-2
D gene: TRBD1
clone size: -
V gene: TRBV7-9
CDR3 protein: CASSDRVPQGYTF
CDR3 DNA: TGTGCCAGCAGTGACAGGGTCCCACAGGGCTACACCTTC

J gene: TRBJ1-3
D gene: TRBD1
clone size: -
V gene: TRBV11-3
CDR3 protein: CASSPPAGQSGNTIYF
CDR3 DNA: TGTGCCAGCAGCCCCCCGGCGGGACAGTCAGGAAACACCATATATTTT

J gene: TRBJ2-7
D gene: TRBD2
clone size: -
V gene: TRBV7-8
CDR3 protein: CASSRTSAGGSYEQYF
CDR3 DNA: TGTGCCAGCAGCAGAACTAGCGCAGGAGGGTCCTACGAGCAGTACTTC

J gene: TRBJ2-5
D gene: TRBD1
clone size: -
V gene: TRBV5-5
CDR3 protein: CASSLPGTERKGETQYF
CDR3 DNA: TGTGCCAGCAGCTTGCCTGGGACAGAACGAAAGGGAGAGACCCAGTACTTC

J gene: TRBJ1-2
D gene: -
clone size: -
V gene: TRBV20-1
CDR3 protein: CRPGYGYTF
CDR3 DNA: TGCAGGCCCGGCTATGGCTACACCTTC

J gene: TRBJ2-1
D gene: TRBD1
clone size: -
V gene: TRBV3-1/TRBV3-2
CDR3 protein: CASSQPRTGPSSYNEQFF
CDR3 DNA: TGTGCCAGCAGCCAACCTCGGACAGGGCCGAGCTCCTACAATGAGCAGTTCTTC

J gene: TRBJ1-2
D gene: -
clone size: -
V gene: TRBV27
CDR3 protein: CASRRTGSEGYTF
CDR3 DNA: TGTGCCAGCAGGAGAACAGGGTCGGAAGGCTACACCTTC

J gene: TRBJ2-5
D gene: -
clone size: -
V gene: TRBV5-4
CDR3 protein: CASSLDFGGRETQYF
CDR3 DNA: TGTGCCAGCAGCTTGGACTTTGGGGGCCGGGAGACCCAGTACTTC

J gene: TRBJ2-1
D gene: -
clone size: -
V gene: TRBV27
CDR3 protein: CASSLGIARDYEQFF
CDR3 DNA: TGTGCCAGCAGTTTGGGAATAGCTCGGGATTATGAGCAGTTCTTC

J gene: TRBJ1-5
D gene: -
clone size: -
V gene: TRBV27
CDR3 protein: CASSLWGQQPQHF
CDR3 DNA: TGTGCCAGCAGTTTGTGGGGTCAGCAGCCCCAGCATTTT

J gene: TRBJ2-3
D gene: TRBD2
clone size: -
V gene: TRBV14
CDR3 protein: CASSRSPGGTATQYF
CDR3 DNA: TGTGCCAGCAGCCGGAGTCCGGGGGGTACAGCTACGCAGTATTTT

J gene: TRBJ1-2
D gene: -
clone size: -
V gene: TRBV30
CDR3 protein: CAWSTGHGYTF
CDR3 DNA: TGTGCCTGGAGTACGGGGCACGGCTACACCTTC

J gene: TRBJ2-2
D gene: -
clone size: -
V gene: TRBV24-1
CDR3 protein: CATSDPRVGTLGELFF
CDR3 DNA: TGTGCCACCAGTGACCCTAGAGTGGGGACTCTCGGGGAGCTGTTTTTT

J gene: TRBJ1-3
D gene: -
clone size: few
V gene: TRBV10-2
CDR3 protein: CASSEGFLSGNTIYF
CDR3 DNA: TGCGCCAGCAGTGAAGGGTTCCTCTCTGGAAACACCATATATTTT

J gene: TRBJ1-2
D gene: -
clone size: -
V gene: TRBV24-1
CDR3 protein: CATSATGVLNYGYTF
CDR3 DNA: TGTGCCACCAGTGCCACCGGGGTCCTAAACTATGGCTACACCTTC

J gene: TRBJ2-2
D gene: -
clone size: -
V gene: TRBV18
CDR3 protein: CASWLQGNTGELFF
CDR3 DNA: TGTGCCAGCTGGTTGCAGGGAAACACCGGGGAGCTGTTTTTT

J gene: TRBJ1-5
D gene: -
clone size: -
V gene: TRBV6-1
CDR3 protein: CASSEDWGRANQPQHF
CDR3 DNA: TGTGCCAGCAGTGAAGATTGGGGCAGGGCTAATCAGCCCCAGCATTTT

J gene: TRBJ1-5
D gene: -
clone size: -
V gene: TRBV12-3/TRBV12-4
CDR3 protein: CATSVGRDQPQHF
CDR3 DNA: TGTGCCACCTCCGTAGGGCGAGATCAGCCCCAGCATTTT

J gene: TRBJ2-7
D gene: TRBD2
clone size: -
V gene: TRBV10-1
CDR3 protein: CASSRGGWDEQYF
CDR3 DNA: TGCGCCAGCAGCCGCGGGGGTTGGGACGAGCAGTACTTC

J gene: TRBJ1-2
D gene: -
clone size: -
V gene: TRBV3-1/TRBV3-2
CDR3 protein: CASSQGRRGGDGYTF
CDR3 DNA: TGTGCCAGCAGCCAGGGTAGGAGGGGTGGCGATGGCTACACCTTC

J gene: TRBJ1-5
D gene: -
clone size: -
V gene: TRBV2
CDR3 protein: CASRPDRGNQPQHF
CDR3 DNA: TGTGCCAGCAGGCCCGACCGTGGCAATCAGCCCCAGCATTTT

J gene: TRBJ1-5
D gene: -
clone size: -
V gene: TRBV6-8
CDR3 protein: CASPPNGDTNQPQHF
CDR3 DNA: TGTGCCAGCCCCCCGAACGGGGATACCAATCAGCCCCAGCATTTT

J gene: TRBJ1-4
D gene: -
clone size: -
V gene: TRBV30
CDR3 protein: CAWSPPPTNEKLFF
CDR3 DNA: TGTGCCTGGAGCCCCCCTCCAACTAATGAAAAACTGTTTTTT

J gene: TRBJ1-1
D gene: TRBD1
clone size: -
V gene: TRBV4-1
CDR3 protein: CASSHLKTGGAGTEAFF
CDR3 DNA: TGCGCCAGCAGCCACCTAAAGACAGGGGGCGCGGGGACTGAAGCTTTCTTT

J gene: TRBJ2-5
D gene: -
clone size: -
V gene: TRBV3-1/TRBV3-2
CDR3 protein: CAAGSPAVKETQYF
CDR3 DNA: TGTGCCGCTGGTAGTCCCGCTGTGAAAGAGACCCAGTACTTC

J gene: TRBJ2-5
D gene: TRBD2
clone size: -
V gene: TRBV5-1
CDR3 protein: CASSAAGLAGAETQYF
CDR3 DNA: TGCGCCAGCAGCGCGGCAGGACTAGCGGGGGCCGAGACCCAGTACTTC

J gene: TRBJ1-4
D gene: -
clone size: -
V gene: TRBV5-1
CDR3 protein: CASSLEGMGEKLFF
CDR3 DNA: TGCGCCAGCAGCTTGGAAGGGATGGGTGAAAAACTGTTTTTT